These T cell receptor beta chains were read from a single sample in a study of PD-1 blockade in classical Hodgkin lymphoma. Data came from immunoSEQ multiplex PCR; TCRdb stores just in-frame clones and leaves some out. The repertoire holds about 64,000 clones, with less than 95% as singletons. The sequences come from peripheral blood mononuclear cells (PBMCs), collected before the fourth cycle of nivolumab. The receptors here all came from a human donor with classical Hodgkin lymphoma. CDR3s include the opening cysteine and the closing phenylalanine or tryptophan. The order of the fields is V gene, CDR3 protein.

TRBV10-3	CAVASGRDNEQFF
TRBV5-4	CASSKGLADNTGELFF
TRBV19	CASHRAGELFF
TRBV27	CASSPSPDRSYGYTF
TRBV27	CASSLFPISRVQGTYEQYF
TRBV9	CASSVQQNTEAFF
TRBV27	CASSFSSGGVNEQFF
TRBV10-1	CASEEGSGAYEQYF
TRBV5-1	CASSLGFGGGYGYTF
TRBV9	CASSARGFGYTF
TRBV2	CASKGAEEGLSYF
TRBV30	CACTEGLLSRGYTF
TRBV7-9	CASSLGDGYGYTF
TRBV7-9	CASSLQGAETQYF
TRBV11-3	CASSLTDTQYF
TRBV7-9	CASSFFDTEAFF
TRBV5-6	CASSLVTAGAYGYTF
TRBV7-8	CASSLRTQSISGELFF
TRBV30	CAWIDWESTDTQYF
TRBV6-5	CASRYLQTGSNEKLFF
TRBV18	CASSQGGMNTEAFF
TRBV5-1	CASSNSGFDSPLHF
TRBV6-5	CASSYLSRDGYTF
TRBV5-6	CASSNMGIRGTGELFF
TRBV25-1	CASSRMNTQYF
TRBV29-1	CSVLLRYNEQFF
TRBV6-1	CASSHLDGVNQPQHF
TRBV19	CASSRDRGRNEQFF
TRBV6-6	CASSFPIGQPNQPQHF
TRBV7-9	CASRPKGDLSGANVLTF
TRBV29-1	CSGETSGHQNNEQFF
TRBV7-7	CASSLDRYSEAFF
TRBV2	CARGLAGVSEQFF
TRBV6-5	CASSRTRGGPYEQYF
TRBV7-9	CASRAPGRGNTEAFF
TRBV5-4	CASSLRGVGNEKLFF
TRBV2	CASLQGAAETQYF
TRBV30	CAWSTYYGYTF
TRBV5-6	CASSLVDTETQYF
TRBV4-1	CASSQAAGGLGEQYF